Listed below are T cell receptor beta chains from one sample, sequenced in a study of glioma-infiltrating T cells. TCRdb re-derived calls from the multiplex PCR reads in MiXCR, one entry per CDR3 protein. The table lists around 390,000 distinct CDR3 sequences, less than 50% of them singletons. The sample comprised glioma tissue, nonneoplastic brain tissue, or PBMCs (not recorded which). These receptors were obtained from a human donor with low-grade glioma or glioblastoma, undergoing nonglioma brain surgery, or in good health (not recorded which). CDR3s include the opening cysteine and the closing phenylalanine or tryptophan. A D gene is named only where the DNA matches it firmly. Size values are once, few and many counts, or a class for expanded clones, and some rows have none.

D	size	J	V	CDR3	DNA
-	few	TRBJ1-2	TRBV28	CASSLVGQADGYTF	TGTGCCAGCAGTTTGGTTGGACAAGCTGACGGCTACACCTTC
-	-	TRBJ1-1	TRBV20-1	CSARVFSLRGVRTEAFF	TGCAGTGCTAGAGTATTCTCACTCAGGGGCGTACGCACTGAAGCTTTCTTT
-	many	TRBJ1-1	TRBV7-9	CASSPSRATEAFF	TGTGCCAGCAGCCCCTCGAGGGCCACTGAAGCTTTCTTT
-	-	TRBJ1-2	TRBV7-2	CASSQELGQIYGYTF	TGTGCCAGCAGCCAAGAGCTGGGCCAGATCTATGGCTACACCTTC
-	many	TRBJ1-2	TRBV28	CASNEDTLAYGYTF	TGTGCCAGCAACGAGGACACTTTAGCCTATGGCTACACCTTC
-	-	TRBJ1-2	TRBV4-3	CASSQASLGGYGYTF	TGCGCCAGCAGCCAAGCCTCACTCGGGGGCTATGGCTACACCTTC
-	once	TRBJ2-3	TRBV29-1	CSVASVRDTQYF	TGCAGCGTTGCTTCCGTGCGGGATACGCAGTATTTT
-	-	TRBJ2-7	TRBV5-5	CASSRTGNEQYF	TGTGCCAGCAGCCGCACAGGGAATGAGCAGTACTTC
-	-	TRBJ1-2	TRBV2	CASSTGSRGYGYTF	TGTGCCAGCAGTACAGGGAGCCGAGGCTATGGCTACACCTTC
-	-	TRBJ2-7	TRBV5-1	CASSKTGSYEQYF	TGCGCCAGCAGCAAGACTGGATCCTACGAGCAGTACTTC
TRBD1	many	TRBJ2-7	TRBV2	CASGQGRYEQYF	TGTGCCAGCGGACAGGGGCGATACGAGCAGTACTTC